The entry below describes one TCR beta chain. This specimen belongs to a study of blood T cell repertoires in COVID-19. Study details: Samples taken during acute and convalescent COVID-19 were collected in the United States, Italy and Spain.

This CDR3 spans 16 amino acids. Germline V gene sequence: CDR1 LGHNT, CDR2 FRNRAP. V lost 0 bases and J lost 0, with 11 bases in between. Clones were sequenced by immunoSEQ multiplex PCR, and TCRdb holds only the in-frame ones, with some missing. The sample includes about 260,000 clones, about nine tenths of them seen just once. This TCR was sampled from a woman aged 40-49 years who had recovered from COVID-19. This sequence joins TRBV12-5 and TRBJ1-1; D is unclear. The sequenced sample was peripheral blood. Written as DNA, the CDR3 is TGTGCTAGTGGTTTGGTACTAGGCAGCTTGAACACTGAAGCTTTCTTT. The encoded protein is CASGLVLGSLNTEAFF.